Presented here are 9 T cell receptor beta chains from one specimen sequenced in a study of shared clonotypes between healthy human individuals. Measured with immunoSEQ multiplex PCR; TCRdb has only the in-frame clones, and not every one. The table records about 2.4 million clones, 90% to 95% of them present only once. The sequenced sample was naive CD4+ T cells from PBMCs. Specified subset: CD45RA+ positively selected. Receptors were obtained from a man between 18 and 35 years old in good health. Some clones in this sample may be carry-over from other donors' samples.

A note on this clone: Other DNA variants within this sample encode the same CDR3. This chain's CDR3 is CASSLGAITDTQYF. The CDR3 coding sequence is TGCGCCAGCAGCTTGGGGGCAATCACAGATACGCAGTATTTT. The rearrangement joins TRBV5-1 to TRBJ2-3; D unresolved. Germline V CDR1 and CDR2: SGHRS, YFSETQ. The CDR3 length is 14 residues. Trimming removed 0 bases at V and 2 bases at J, with 7 bases between.

The V call is TRBV5-4, the J call TRBJ2-2; no definite D call. Germline values: CDR1 SGHNT, CDR2 YYREEE (reference sequence). The V end was cut by 1 base, the J end by 0 bases, with 4 bases between. The CDR3 contains 14 residues. The CDR3 DNA sequence: TGTGCCAGCAGCTTGATAGCGAACACCGGGGAGCTGTTTTTT. Its protein is CASSLIANTGELFF.

This clone was counted a few times. V gene TRBV5-1 combines with J gene TRBJ1-5; D gene ambiguous. In germline, CDR1 is SGHRS, CDR2 YFSETQ. This CDR3 has 15 residues. The V end was cut by 0 bases, the J end by 6 bases, with 13 bases between. The DNA of the CDR3 is TGCGCCAGCAGCTTGGAGGGTTTTGGAGGTCAGCCCCAGCATTTT. Amino acids: CASSLEGFGGQPQHF.

This chain joins TRBV5-6 and TRBJ2-5; 12 nucleotides align to TRBD1. CDR1 is SGHDT, CDR2 YYEEEE, per germline. This CDR3 is 17 amino acids long. With 4 bases clipped from V and 4 bases from J, the junction kept 11 bases outside the gene matches. The CDR3 coding sequence is TGTGCCAGCAGCGGGACCGGGACAGGGGGCTTGGGAGAGACCCAGTACTTC. Translating gives CASSGTGTGGLGETQYF.

The chain couples TRBV28 to TRBJ2-5; TRBD1 aligns across 9 bases. Trimming took 1 base from V and 4 from J; bases not matched to a gene: 4. CDR3 size: 15 residues. From germline, CDR1 is MDHEN and CDR2 SYDVKM. The CDR3 region is CASSLYRGPGETQYF. CDR3 in DNA: TGTGCCAGCAGTTTATACAGGGGGCCGGGAGAGACCCAGTACTTC.

The chain links TRBV5-6 to TRBJ2-5; TRBD2 agrees at 8 bases. Per germline, CDR1 SGHDT and CDR2 YYEEEE. V trimming: 2 bases; J trimming: 4 bases; junction bases outside the gene matches: 13. CDR3 length: 17 amino acids. The CDR3 coding sequence is TGTGCCAGCAGCTTAACGATCTCAGCGGGAGTAGGAGAGACCCAGTACTTC. Protein product: CASSLTISAGVGETQYF.

The chain joins TRBV28 to TRBJ1-2; perhaps TRBD1 as D (6 bases). Trimming shortened V by 8 bases and J by 5 bases, and 18 bases separated the two germline ends. The V gene's germline CDR1 is MDHEN and CDR2 SYDVKM. The CDR3 contains 14 residues. The CDR3 here is CASHLGAGGYGYTF. The CDR3 nucleotides read TGTGCCAGCCACCTGGGGGCCGGAGGGTATGGCTACACCTTC.

This sequence joins TRBV30 and TRBJ2-7; 9 bases are shared with TRBD2. The CDR3 spans 16 residues. V trimming: 5 bases; J trimming: 2 bases; junction bases outside the gene matches: 13. Germline V gives CDR1 GTSNPN, CDR2 SVGIG (reference sequence). CDR3: CAWAHAGSGGAYEQYF. The CDR3 nucleotides are TGTGCCTGGGCCCACGCCGGTAGCGGGGGAGCCTACGAGCAGTACTTC.

As for this clone: This sample also contains other DNA sequences that code for the same CDR3. The chain has TRBV7-2 and TRBJ2-1; tentatively, D is TRBD1 or TRBD2 (5 bases each). Germline V gene lookup returns CDR1 SGHTA and CDR2 FQGNSA. The CDR3 runs 14 residues. V lost 2 bases to trimming and J lost 3 bases, with 8 bases between them. The CDR3 nucleotides are TGTGCCAGCAGCTTATTGGGGGACTACAATGAGCAGTTCTTC. Amino acid sequence: CASSLLGDYNEQFF.